This T cell receptor beta chain comes out of a study of control samples from healthy donors and cancer patients. Deletions cut 1 base from V and 0 bases from J, with 7 bases between. The germline V gene encodes CDR1 SGHAT and CDR2 FQDESV (reference sequence). The CDR3 consists of 14 residues. The assay was immunoSEQ multiplex PCR, and TCRdb's table has in-frame clones only and misses some. Of around 64,000 clones in the sample, roughly 89% were seen once. The table lists this clone with a count of one. The V call is TRBV11-1, the J call TRBJ2-7; D gene uncertain. This TCR was recovered from a man aged 55 to 70 with colorectal cancer. Sequences were obtained from PBMCs. CDR3 sequence: CASSLGTASYEQYF. Written as DNA, the CDR3 is TGTGCCAGCAGCTTAGGGACGGCCTCCTACGAGCAGTACTTC.